A single T cell receptor beta chain is shown here with its context. The repertoire was sequenced with immunoSEQ multiplex PCR; TCRdb's copy has only in-frame clones and lacks some. Found here are around 95,000 clones, approximately 90% of them singletons; the top ten hold about 1.8%. This specimen comes from a study of T cell responses to AZD1222 COVID-19 vaccine. J was trimmed by 11 bases and V by 5 bases; bases with no gene match: 10. The germline V gene has CDR1 SGHNT and CDR2 YENEEA. This CDR3 contains 14 residues. The clonotype comes from an adult in good health. This sample comprised peripheral blood, obtained on day 0 of AZD1222 vaccination. This chain joins TRBV11-3 and TRBJ2-1, with 9 positions matching TRBD1. The CDR3 DNA reads TGTGCCAGCAGCCAAACGGGACAGGGAAGGAAGCAGTTCTTC. It codes for CASSQTGQGRKQFF.